The T cell receptor (beta chain) described here comes from a study of shared clonotypes between healthy human individuals. Repertoires were generated with immunoSEQ multiplex PCR, while TCRdb's copy carries only in-frame clones and drops some. The sample shows roughly 1,500,000 clones, approximately 98.5% of them seen only once. Germline CDR1 reads SGHNT; CDR2 reads YYREEE (reference sequence). Trimming took 5 bases from V and 7 from J, leaving 15 bases between them. This CDR3 contains 14 residues. Points on this clone: Its antigen is unidentified.

Healthy and HIV-negative, the adult donors had no recent acute infections or vaccinations. Negatively enriched CD4+ T cells were divided by CD45RA into naive and memory. Study-level results: Sorted-subset sequencing was shown by rarefaction to be incomplete despite large depth.

The sequence was obtained from a young man in good health. The source material was naive CD4+ T cells sorted from blood. Subset of the sample: CD45RA+ positively selected. The rearrangement uses TRBV5-4 and TRBJ1-4; D perhaps matches TRBD1 (5 bases). CDR3 protein: CASSYDPGSEKLFF. The CDR3, as DNA: TGTGCCAGCAGTTACGACCCAGGGAGTGAAAAACTGTTTTTT.